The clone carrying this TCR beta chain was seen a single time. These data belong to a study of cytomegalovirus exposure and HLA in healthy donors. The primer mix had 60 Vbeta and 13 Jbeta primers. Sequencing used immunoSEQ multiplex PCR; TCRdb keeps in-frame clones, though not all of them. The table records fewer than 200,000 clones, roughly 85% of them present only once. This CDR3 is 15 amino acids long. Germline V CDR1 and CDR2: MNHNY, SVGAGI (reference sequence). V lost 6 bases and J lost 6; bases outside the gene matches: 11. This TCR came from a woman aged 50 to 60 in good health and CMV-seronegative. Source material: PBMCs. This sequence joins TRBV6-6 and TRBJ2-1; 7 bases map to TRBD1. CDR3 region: CASSRLTGYLNEQFF. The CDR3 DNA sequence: TGTGCCAGCAGCCGCCTGACAGGGTATCTCAATGAGCAGTTCTTC.